The 21 T cell receptor beta chains reported below all come from one sample, sequenced in a study of blood T cell repertoires in COVID-19. Some clones are missing from TCRdb's copy, which holds only in-frame ones; the method was immunoSEQ multiplex PCR. The sample consists of some 300,000 clones, more than 85% of them appearing once. Sequencing used PBMCs or T cells enriched from blood (not recorded which). Source of these receptors: a young woman who had been exposed to COVID-19.

The rearrangement links TRBV5-1 to TRBJ2-7, with D perhaps TRBD2 (6 bases). CDR3 length: 14 residues. Germline V CDR1 and CDR2: SGHRS, YFSETQ. Trimming left V 4 bases short and J 1 base short, with 12 bases between. This CDR3 reads CASSPEGLSYEQYF. CDR3 DNA: TGCGCCAGCAGCCCGGAAGGACTATCCTACGAGCAGTACTTC.

Points on this clone: At one of its ends the junction is not consistent with the germline gene, which may arise from a read error. The chain uses TRBV5-8 and TRBJ2-3; 7 bases align to TRBD1. Germline CDR1 SGHTS, CDR2 YDEGEE. There are 14 residues in the CDR3. CDR3 region: CASSLARGGDTQYF. The DNA for the CDR3 is TGTGCCAGCAGTTTGGCCCGAGGGGGCGATACGCAGTATTTT.

This clone was detected once. The V call is TRBV30, the J call TRBJ1-4; possibly TRBD1 for D (5 bases). The germline V and J ends were trimmed by 3 bases and 10 bases, with 12 bases remaining between them. Germline assignment: CDR1 GTSNPN and CDR2 SVGIG (reference sequence). CDR3 size: 12 residues. The chain's CDR3 is CAWRPVGAKLFF. For the CDR3, the DNA is TGTGCCTGGAGACCCGTTGGGGCAAAACTGTTTTTT.

The chain carries TRBV7-3 and TRBJ2-3; 8 nucleotides align to TRBD1. V trimming: 5 bases; J trimming: 0 bases; junction bases outside the gene matches: 4. The CDR3 totals 15 residues. The germline gives CDR1 SGHTA, CDR2 FQGTGA. This CDR3 is CASSPTGGSTDTQYF. In DNA, the CDR3 is TGTGCCAGCAGCCCAACAGGGGGTAGCACAGATACGCAGTATTTT.

This chain connects TRBV24-1 to TRBJ1-1, with unresolved D. The CDR3 has 13 amino acids. Germline CDR1 reads KGHDR; CDR2 reads SFDVKD. V was shortened by 2 bases and J by 0 bases, with 3 bases between the two germline ends. CDR3 region: CATSDSMNTEAFF. The CDR3 DNA sequence: TGTGCCACCAGTGATTCCATGAACACTGAAGCTTTCTTT.

The chain has TRBV4-1 and TRBJ1-5; TRBD1 might be the D (6 bases). This CDR3 is 15 amino acids long. The V gene lost 4 bases and the J gene lost 0 bases, with 10 bases spanning the gap. Germline V gene sequence: CDR1 MGHRA, CDR2 YSYEKL. CDR3 loop: CASSPGQTSNQPQHF. CDR3 nucleotide sequence: TGCGCCAGCAGCCCCGGACAGACTAGCAATCAGCCCCAGCATTTT.

This chain joins TRBV18 and TRBJ1-2, with TRBD1 matching over 11 bases. The CDR3 has 13 residues. Trimming removed 6 bases from V and 4 bases from J; junction bases left unmatched: 1. Per the germline V gene, CDR1 is KGHSH and CDR2 is LQKENI. The CDR3 bases are TGTGCCAGCTCTGGACAGGGGGCCTATGGCTACACCTTC. It encodes CASSGQGAYGYTF.

The gene calls are TRBV4-1 and TRBJ1-6, with 10 bases lining up with TRBD1. Germline V gives CDR1 MGHRA, CDR2 YSYEKL. The CDR3 covers 17 residues. Losses at the gene ends were 4 bases for V and 4 bases for J; bases not matched to a gene: 7. The CDR3 here is CASSLKDRGLYNSPLHF. CDR3 DNA sequence: TGCGCCAGCAGCCTAAAGGACAGGGGGTTATATAATTCACCCCTCCACTTT.

The chain has TRBV2 and TRBJ2-3, with 7 bases identical to TRBD2. The germline V gene has CDR1 SNHLY and CDR2 FYNNEI. V lost 8 bases, J lost 1 base, and 6 bases stayed unmatched. CDR3 length: 14 residues. The CDR3 loop is CASVLGGGTDTQYF. CDR3 nucleotide sequence: TGTGCCAGCGTGCTGGGGGGGGGCACAGATACGCAGTATTTT.

About this clone: This sample also contains other DNA sequences that code for the same CDR3. The chain is built from TRBV9 and TRBJ1-1; D is possibly TRBD1 (5 bases). Trimming cost V 0 bases and J 1 base, with 7 bases left between them. The CDR3 is 14 residues long. Per the germline V gene, CDR1 is SGDLS and CDR2 is YYNGEE. The CDR3 DNA follows: TGTGCCAGCAGCGTAGGGCAGGGGAACACTGAAGCTTTCTTT. Translation: CASSVGQGNTEAFF. The whole variable domain, remainder taken from reference TRBV9 and TRBJ1-1, is DSGVTQTPKHLITATGQRVTLRCSPRSGDLSVYWYQQSLDQGLQFLIQYYNGEERAKGNILERFSAQQFPDLHSELNLSSLELGDSALYFCASSVGQGNTEAFFGQGTRLTVV.

This clone was recorded a few times. The chain couples TRBV27 to TRBJ1-4, with D maybe TRBD1 (6 bases). V lost 5 bases and J lost 4, with 14 bases in between. The germline V gene has CDR1 MNHEY and CDR2 SMNVEV (reference sequence). This CDR3 is built from 15 residues. CDR3 region: CASSLYRESNEKLFF. The CDR3 DNA reads TGTGCCAGCAGTCTGTACAGGGAGAGTAATGAAAAACTGTTTTTT.

This rearrangement joins TRBV30 to TRBJ1-2; a weak D match, TRBD1 (6 bases). The CDR3 loop spans 14 amino acids. Trimming shortened V by 3 bases and J by 6 bases, and 17 bases separated the two germline ends. The germline V gene has CDR1 GTSNPN and CDR2 SVGIG (reference sequence). The CDR3 sequence: CAWRNRDTRDGYTF. The CDR3 DNA sequence: TGTGCCTGGAGAAACCGGGACACGCGAGATGGCTACACCTTC.

The chain combines TRBV27 with TRBJ1-4, with TRBD1 matching 9 bases. From germline, CDR1 is MNHEY and CDR2 SMNVEV (reference sequence). J lost 7 bases, V lost 5 bases, and 5 bases had no gene match. This CDR3 has 14 residues. CDR3 region: CASSLTGGGEKLFF. The CDR3 DNA reads TGTGCCAGCAGTCTCACAGGGGGCGGTGAAAAACTGTTTTTT.

V and J are TRBV25-1 and TRBJ2-5, with 12 bases matching TRBD1. The germline CDR1 and CDR2 sequences are MGHDK and SYGVNS. The CDR3 contains 14 residues. Trimming took 5 bases from V and 14 from J; bases not matched to a gene: 12. CDR3 sequence: CASSPGQGATLTYF. For the CDR3, the DNA is TGTGCCAGCAGTCCGGGACAGGGGGCCACACTGACTTACTTC.

The genes are TRBV7-9 and TRBJ1-3; no clear D. CDR1 is SEHNR and CDR2 is FQNEAQ in the germline V gene (reference sequence). V shed 1 base and J shed 4 bases, with 5 bases lying between them. This CDR3 region has 13 residues. CDR3 region: CASSLDRGNTIYF. The CDR3 nucleotides read TGTGCCAGCAGCTTAGACAGAGGAAACACCATATATTTT.

V usage is TRBV5-1 and J usage is TRBJ1-2; D is ambiguous. Germline V CDR1 and CDR2: SGHRS, YFSETQ. The V gene lost 6 bases and the J gene lost 2 bases, with 11 bases spanning the gap. The CDR3 is 13 amino acids. The CDR3, as DNA: TGCGCCAGCACCTACGAGGGAAACTATGGCTACACCTTC. Its translation is CASTYEGNYGYTF.

J is TRBJ1-4 and V is TRBV10-3; 9 nucleotides line up with TRBD1. V was clipped by 4 bases and J by 7 bases; unmatched bases: 4. This CDR3 is built from 14 residues. Germline CDR1 and CDR2: ENHRY and SYGVKD. The CDR3 bases are TGTGCCATCAGTGGGGGGACAGGGCCTGAAAAACTGTTTTTT. This gives the protein CAISGGTGPEKLFF.

The chain recombines TRBV19 with TRBJ1-6, with D possibly TRBD1 on 6 matching bases. V lost 3 bases and J lost 10, with 10 bases in between. CDR1 LNHDA and CDR2 SQIVND come from the germline V gene (reference sequence). CDR3 size: 13 residues. DNA of the CDR3: TGTGCCAGTAGTATCGACAGGCGGTCACCCCTCCACTTT. This gives the protein CASSIDRRSPLHF.

J is TRBJ2-3 and V is TRBV7-8; a weak D match, TRBD2 (5 bases). CDR3 length equals 18 residues. The germline V and J ends were trimmed by 5 bases and 0 bases, with 21 bases remaining between them. Looked up from germline, CDR1 is SGHVS and CDR2 is FQNEAQ. The CDR3 coding sequence is TGTGCCAGCAGCCCTCTGTTTTGGGAGCGAACTAGCACAGATACGCAGTATTTT. Translation gives CASSPLFWERTSTDTQYF.

This chain uses TRBV18 with TRBJ1-3, with TRBD1 matching 11 bases. V gave up 2 bases and J gave up 3 bases; unmatched junction bases: 3. CDR3 length: 16 amino acids. CDR1 is KGHSH and CDR2 is LQKENI in the germline V gene. The CDR3 loop is CASSPGQGAGGNTIYF. CDR3 DNA sequence: TGTGCCAGCTCACCAGGACAGGGGGCCGGTGGAAACACCATATATTTT.

This clone was counted once. Additional DNA sequences in this sample encode the identical CDR3. The J gene is TRBJ2-7, the V gene TRBV19; possibly TRBD1 for D (5 bases). CDR1 and CDR2 (germline): LNHDA, SQIVND (reference sequence). This CDR3 spans 12 amino acids. V lost 2 bases to trimming and J lost 5 bases, with 7 bases between them. This CDR3 is CASSIQGNEQYF. The CDR3 DNA reads TGTGCCAGTAGTATACAGGGAAACGAGCAGTACTTC.